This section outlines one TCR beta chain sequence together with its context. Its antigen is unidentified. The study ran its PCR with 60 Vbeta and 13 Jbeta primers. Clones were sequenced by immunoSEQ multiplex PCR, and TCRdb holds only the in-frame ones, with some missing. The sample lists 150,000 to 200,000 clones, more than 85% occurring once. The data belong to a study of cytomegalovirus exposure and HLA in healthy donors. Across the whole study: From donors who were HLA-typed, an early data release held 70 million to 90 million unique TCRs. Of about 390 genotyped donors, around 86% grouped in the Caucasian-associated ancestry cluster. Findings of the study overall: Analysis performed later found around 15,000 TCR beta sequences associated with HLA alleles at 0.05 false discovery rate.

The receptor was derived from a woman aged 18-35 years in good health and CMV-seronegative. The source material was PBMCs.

The CDR3 DNA follows: TGTGCCAGCAGCCCAACCCGGGAGTCAACTAATGAAAAACTGTTTTTT. It yields the protein CASSPTRESTNEKLFF. The V and J genes are TRBV11-2 and TRBJ1-4; D uncertain. Germline V gene lookup returns CDR1 SGHAT and CDR2 FQNNGV. Trimming stripped 5 bases from V and 0 bases from J, with 13 bases between. This CDR3 has 16 amino acids.